This record concerns one TCR beta chain sequence. These data belong to a study of blood T cells in healthy people across ages. V gave up 7 bases and J gave up 5 bases; unmatched junction bases: 10. Germline V gene sequence: CDR1 SQVTM, CDR2 ANQGSEA. CDR3 length equals 13 residues. Together with a sample-barcoded 5' primer, a J-beta primer mix was included in a second PCR lasting about 7 to 12 cycles. TCRdb analysed the 5' RACE reads with MiXCR anew, one entry per CDR3 protein. The repertoire consists of about 730,000 distinct CDR3 sequences, with approximately 39% occurring once and the leading ten covering roughly 19%.

This receptor was identified in a woman aged 55-69 years in good health. Sequencing was done on a sample of blood. V is TRBV29-1 and J is TRBJ2-5; TRBD2 matches at 7 bases. CDR3 sequence: CSARRLAYETQYF. Here the CDR3 DNA reads TGCAGCGCCCGACGACTAGCTTACGAGACCCAGTACTTC.